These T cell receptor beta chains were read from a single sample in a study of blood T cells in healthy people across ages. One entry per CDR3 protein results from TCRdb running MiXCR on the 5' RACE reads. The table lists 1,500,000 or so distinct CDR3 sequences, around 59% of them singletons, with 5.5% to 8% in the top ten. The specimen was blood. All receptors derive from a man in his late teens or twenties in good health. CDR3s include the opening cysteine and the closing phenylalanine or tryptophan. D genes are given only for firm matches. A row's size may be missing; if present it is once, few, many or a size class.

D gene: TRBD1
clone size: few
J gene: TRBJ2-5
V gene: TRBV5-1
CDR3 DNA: TGCGCCAGCAGCGTTCGGACAGGGAGCGAGACCCAGTACTTC
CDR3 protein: CASSVRTGSETQYF

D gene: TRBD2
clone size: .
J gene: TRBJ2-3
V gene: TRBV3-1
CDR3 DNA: TGTGCCAGCAGCCAGGGCGGGGGGGGACCAGATACGCAGTATTTT
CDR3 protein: CASSQGGGGPDTQYF

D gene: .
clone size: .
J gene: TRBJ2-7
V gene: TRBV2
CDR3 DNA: TGTGCCAGCAGTCCCGTGAATGGTGTCGAGCAGTACTTC
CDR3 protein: CASSPVNGVEQYF

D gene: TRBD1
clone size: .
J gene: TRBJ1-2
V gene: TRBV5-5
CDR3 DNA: TGTGCCAGCAGCCTGTGGGACAGCAAAAATGGCTACACCTTC
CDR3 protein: CASSLWDSKNGYTF

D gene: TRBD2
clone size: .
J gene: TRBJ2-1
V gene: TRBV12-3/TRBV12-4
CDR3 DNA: TGTGCCAGCAGTCCCCCCGGGAGGGCCGTCTATGAGCAGTTCTTC
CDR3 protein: CASSPPGRAVYEQFF

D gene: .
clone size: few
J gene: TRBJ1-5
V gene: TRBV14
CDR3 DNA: TGTGCCAGCAGCCCTTCCCGAGGGCAGGGAGTCGATCAGCCCCAGCATTTT
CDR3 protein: CASSPSRGQGVDQPQHF

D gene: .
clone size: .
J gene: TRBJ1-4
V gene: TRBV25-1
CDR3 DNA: TGTGCCAGCAGTGAATGGATGGGTAATGAAAAACTGTTTTTT
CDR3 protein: CASSEWMGNEKLFF

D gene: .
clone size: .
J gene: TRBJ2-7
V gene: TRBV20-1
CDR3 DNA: TGCAGTGCTAGGGCCCAAAACAATGAGCAGTACTTC
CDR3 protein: CSARAQNNEQYF

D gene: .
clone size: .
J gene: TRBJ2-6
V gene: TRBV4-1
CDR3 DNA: TGCGCCAGCAGCCAAGGACAACTCTCTGGGGCCAACGCCCTGACTTTC
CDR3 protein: CASSQGQLSGANALTF

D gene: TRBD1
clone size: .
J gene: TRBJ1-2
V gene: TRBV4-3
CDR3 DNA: TGCGCCAGCAGCCAGAGGACAGGGGTTAACTATGGCTACACCTTC
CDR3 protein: CASSQRTGVNYGYTF

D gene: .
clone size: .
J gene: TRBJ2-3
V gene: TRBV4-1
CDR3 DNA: TGCGCCAGCAGCCAAGGACGGGGCCCGTCAAGAGACACAGATACGCAGTATTTT
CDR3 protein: CASSQGRGPSRDTDTQYF

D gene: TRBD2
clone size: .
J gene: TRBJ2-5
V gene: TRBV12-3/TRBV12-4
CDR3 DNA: TGTGCCAGCAGTCCCGGGACTAGTATTCCCCCGGAGACCCAGTACTTC
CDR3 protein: CASSPGTSIPPETQYF

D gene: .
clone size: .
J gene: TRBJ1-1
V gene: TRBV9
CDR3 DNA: TGTGCCAGCAGCGTACGACTCCAGGGTAAGGGGACTGAAGCTTTCTTT
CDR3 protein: CASSVRLQGKGTEAFF

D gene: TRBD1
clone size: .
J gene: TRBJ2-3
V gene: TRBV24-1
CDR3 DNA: TGTGCCACCAGTGATTCGGGACAGGGAACCACAGATACGCAGTATTTT
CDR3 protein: CATSDSGQGTTDTQYF

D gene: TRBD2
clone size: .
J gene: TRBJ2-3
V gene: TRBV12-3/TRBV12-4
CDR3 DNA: TGTGCCAGCAGACAACCAGGGAGCGGGAGTTATACGCAGTATTTT
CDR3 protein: CASRQPGSGSYTQYF

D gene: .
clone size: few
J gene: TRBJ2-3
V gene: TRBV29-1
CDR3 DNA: TGCAGCGTTCCATTCGCAGATACGCAGTATTTT
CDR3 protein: CSVPFADTQYF

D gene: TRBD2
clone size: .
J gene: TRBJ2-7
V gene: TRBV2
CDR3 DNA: TGTGCCAGCAGTCCAAGCGGGGGTTACAGCTCCTACGAGCAGTACTTC
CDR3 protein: CASSPSGGYSSYEQYF

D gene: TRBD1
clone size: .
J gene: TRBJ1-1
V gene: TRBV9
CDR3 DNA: TGTGCCAGCAGCGTAGAATGGACAGGGGTGGCGAACACTGAAGCTTTCTTT
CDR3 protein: CASSVEWTGVANTEAFF

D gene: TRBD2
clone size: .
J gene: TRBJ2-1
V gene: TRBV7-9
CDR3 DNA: TGTGCCAGCAGCTCCCTCGGGACCAAGCGGGGCGGAAAGGCCAATGAGCAGTTCTTC
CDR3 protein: CASSSLGTKRGGKANEQFF

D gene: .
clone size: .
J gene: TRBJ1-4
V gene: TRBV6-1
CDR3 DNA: TGTGCCAGCAGTGATGCGCCAAAGTCATCAACTAATGAAAAACTGTTTTTT
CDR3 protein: CASSDAPKSSTNEKLFF

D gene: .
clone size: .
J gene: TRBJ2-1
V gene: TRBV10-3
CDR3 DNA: TGTGCCATCAGTGACCCCCGTGGGGGAACCCTTTTCTACAATGAGCAGTTCTTC
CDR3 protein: CAISDPRGGTLFYNEQFF

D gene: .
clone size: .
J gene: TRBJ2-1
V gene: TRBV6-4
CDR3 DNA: TGTGCCAGCAGTGAAAGCCACACAAGGGGGAATGAGCAGTTCTTC
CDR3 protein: CASSESHTRGNEQFF

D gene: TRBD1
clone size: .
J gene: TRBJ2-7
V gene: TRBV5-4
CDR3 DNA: TGTGCCAGCAGCCTCCCGGGACAGGAAGTATACGAGCAGTACTTC
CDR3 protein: CASSLPGQEVYEQYF

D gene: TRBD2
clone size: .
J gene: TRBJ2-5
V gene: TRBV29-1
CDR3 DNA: TGCAGCGTTCCCGATAGCGGGGAGTATGAGCAGTACTTC
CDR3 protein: CSVPDSGEYEQYF

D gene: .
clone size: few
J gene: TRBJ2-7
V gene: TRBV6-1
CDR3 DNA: TGTGCCAGCAGCCCAAATCAGGGTGTTGAAGAGCAGTACTTC
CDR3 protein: CASSPNQGVEEQYF

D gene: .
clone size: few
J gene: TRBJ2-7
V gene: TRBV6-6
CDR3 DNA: TGTGCCAGCAGTTACAGCATTAGGCCAAACTCCTACGAGCAGTACTTC
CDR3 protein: CASSYSIRPNSYEQYF

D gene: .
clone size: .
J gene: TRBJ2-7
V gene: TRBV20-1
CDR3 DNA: TGCAGTGCTAGAGGTTGGGAGAACTCCTACGAGCAGTACTTC
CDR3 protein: CSARGWENSYEQYF

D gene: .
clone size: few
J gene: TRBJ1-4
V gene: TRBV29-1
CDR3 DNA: TGCAGCGTTCAAATCACCGGTGAAAAACTGTTTTTT
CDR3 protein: CSVQITGEKLFF

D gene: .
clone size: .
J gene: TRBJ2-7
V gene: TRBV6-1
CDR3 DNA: TGTGCCAGCAGGCGGAGGGGTAACTACAATGAGCAGTACTTC
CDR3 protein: CASRRRGNYNEQYF

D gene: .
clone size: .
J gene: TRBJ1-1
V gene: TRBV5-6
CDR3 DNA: TGTGCCAACAGCTTCACGTTGGAAATGGCTGAAGCTTTCTTT
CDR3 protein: CANSFTLEMAEAFF

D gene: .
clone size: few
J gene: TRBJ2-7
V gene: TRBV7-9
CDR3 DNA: TGTGCCAGCAGCACTGTTGGGACGGACTACGAGCAGTACTTC
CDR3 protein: CASSTVGTDYEQYF

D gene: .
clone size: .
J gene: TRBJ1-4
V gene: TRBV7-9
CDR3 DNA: TGTGCCAGCAGCTTCGGGGTTAATGAAAAACTGTTTTTT
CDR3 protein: CASSFGVNEKLFF

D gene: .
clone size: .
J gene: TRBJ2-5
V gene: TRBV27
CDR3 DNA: TGTGCCAGCAGTTTATGGGCGCAGGGCGGAATGAGGCAAGAGACCCAGTACTTC
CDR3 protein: CASSLWAQGGMRQETQYF

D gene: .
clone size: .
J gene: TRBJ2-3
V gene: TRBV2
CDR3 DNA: TGTGCCAGCAGTTCCCACAGGGAGGTGTCAGATACGCAGTATTTT
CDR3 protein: CASSSHREVSDTQYF

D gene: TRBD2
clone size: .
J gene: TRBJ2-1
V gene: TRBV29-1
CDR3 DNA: TGCAGCGTTACATCCGGGACTATGAACAATGAGCAGTTCTTC
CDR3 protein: CSVTSGTMNNEQFF

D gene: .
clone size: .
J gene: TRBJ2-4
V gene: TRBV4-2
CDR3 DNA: TGTGCCAGCAGCCAGCCTGGGCGGGGACCCGAGACCCTAGCCAAAAACATTCAGTACTTC
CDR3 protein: CASSQPGRGPETLAKNIQYF

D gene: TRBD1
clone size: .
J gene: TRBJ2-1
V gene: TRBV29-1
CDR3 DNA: TGCAGCGCCAGGGGACAGGGACTCTACAATGAGCAGTTCTTC
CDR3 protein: CSARGQGLYNEQFF

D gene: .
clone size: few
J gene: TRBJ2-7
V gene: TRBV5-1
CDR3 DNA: TGCGCCAGCAGCCCTGCCGGGGCAGGGGTTATCTACGAGCAGTACTTC
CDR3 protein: CASSPAGAGVIYEQYF

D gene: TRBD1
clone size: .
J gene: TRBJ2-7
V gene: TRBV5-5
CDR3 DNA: TGTGCCAGCAGCCTAAAGACAGGGGACTACGAGCAGTACTTC
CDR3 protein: CASSLKTGDYEQYF

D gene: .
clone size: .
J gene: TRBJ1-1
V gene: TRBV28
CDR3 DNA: TGTGCCAGCGATCGGGCCCTGAACACTGAAGCTTTCTTT
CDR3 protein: CASDRALNTEAFF

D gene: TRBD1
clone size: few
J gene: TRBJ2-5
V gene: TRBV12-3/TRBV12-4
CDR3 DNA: TGTGCCAGCAGTCCGGGACAGGCGCAAGAGACCCAGTACTTC
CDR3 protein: CASSPGQAQETQYF

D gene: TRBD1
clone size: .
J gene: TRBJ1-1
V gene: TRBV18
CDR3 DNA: TGTGCCAGCTCACCCCGGGACAGGGGTCCTTGGCGGAGCACTGAAGCTTTCTTT
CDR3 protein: CASSPRDRGPWRSTEAFF

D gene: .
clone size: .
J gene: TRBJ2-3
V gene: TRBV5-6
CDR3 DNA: TGTGCCAGCAGCTCCGGGACTCGCTCTAGCACAGATACGCAGTATTTT
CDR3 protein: CASSSGTRSSTDTQYF

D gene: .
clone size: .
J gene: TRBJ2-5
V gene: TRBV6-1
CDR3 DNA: TGTGCCAGCAGTGAAGCACCCAGGGTACGAGAGACCCAGTACTTC
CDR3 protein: CASSEAPRVRETQYF

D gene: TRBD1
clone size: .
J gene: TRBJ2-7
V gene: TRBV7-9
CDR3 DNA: TGTGCCAGCAGCTCCGACCGGGACAGGGTATTTCCTGACGAGCAGTACTTC
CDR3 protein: CASSSDRDRVFPDEQYF

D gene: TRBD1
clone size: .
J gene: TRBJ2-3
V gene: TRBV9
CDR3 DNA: TGTGCCAGCAGCGTAGTTCCCCGAGGGACAGGGTTGACAGATACGCAGTATTTT
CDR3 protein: CASSVVPRGTGLTDTQYF

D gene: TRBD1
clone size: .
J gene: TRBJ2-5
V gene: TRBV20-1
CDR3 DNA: TGCAGCGCTCTACCGACAGGGGACGGGGAGACCCAGTACTTC
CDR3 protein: CSALPTGDGETQYF

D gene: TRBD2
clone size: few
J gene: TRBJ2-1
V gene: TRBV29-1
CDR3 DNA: TGCAGCGTGGCAGGTACTAGCGGGAGGCGGGGTACTGAGCAGTTCTTC
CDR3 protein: CSVAGTSGRRGTEQFF

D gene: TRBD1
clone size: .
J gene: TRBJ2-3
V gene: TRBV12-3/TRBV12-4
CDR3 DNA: TGTGCCAGCAGGTGGACAGGGGCGGGGACAGATACGCAGTATTTT
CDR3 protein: CASRWTGAGTDTQYF

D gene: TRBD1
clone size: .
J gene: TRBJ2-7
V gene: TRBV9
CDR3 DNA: TGTGCCAGCAGCGACAGGGGCAGGTCCTACGAGCAGTACTTC
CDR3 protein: CASSDRGRSYEQYF

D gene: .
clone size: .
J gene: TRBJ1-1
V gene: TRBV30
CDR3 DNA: TGTGCCTGGAGTAGGATGCAGGGAGTATCTGAAGCTTTCTTT
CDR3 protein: CAWSRMQGVSEAFF

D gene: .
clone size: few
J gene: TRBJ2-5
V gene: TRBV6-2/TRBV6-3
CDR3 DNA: TGTGCCAGCAGTTACAAAGGGATCCGTAATGAGCAGTACTTC
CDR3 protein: CASSYKGIRNEQYF

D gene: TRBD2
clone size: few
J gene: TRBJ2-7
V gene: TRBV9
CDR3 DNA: TGTGCCAGCAGCGCACTAGCGGGGGAATACGAGCAGTACTTC
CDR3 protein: CASSALAGEYEQYF

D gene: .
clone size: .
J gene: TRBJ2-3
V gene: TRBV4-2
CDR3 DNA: TGTGCCAGCAGCCAAGATCCCCTAGCGACTAGCACAGATACGCAGTATTTT
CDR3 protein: CASSQDPLATSTDTQYF

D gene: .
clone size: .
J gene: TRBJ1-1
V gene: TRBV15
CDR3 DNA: TGTGCCACCAGCAGAGATCGGACGGACCTAGAAGCTTTCTTT
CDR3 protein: CATSRDRTDLEAFF

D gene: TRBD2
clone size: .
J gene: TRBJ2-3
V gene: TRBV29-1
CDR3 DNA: TGCAGCGTTGAACGGGGGGAAGGGACAGATACGCAGTATTTT
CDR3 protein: CSVERGEGTDTQYF

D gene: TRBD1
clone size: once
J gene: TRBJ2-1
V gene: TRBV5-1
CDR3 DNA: TGCGCCAGCATACAGACAGGGGGAGGCGAGCAGTTCTTC
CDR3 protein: CASIQTGGGEQFF

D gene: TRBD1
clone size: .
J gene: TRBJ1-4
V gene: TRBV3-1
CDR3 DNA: TGTGCCAGCAGCCAAGATCTCGACAGGGGGTGGGGTGATGAAAAACTGTTTTTT
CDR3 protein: CASSQDLDRGWGDEKLFF

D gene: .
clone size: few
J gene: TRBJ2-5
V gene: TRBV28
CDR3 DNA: TGTGCCAGCACCCACCAAGAGACCCAGTACTTC
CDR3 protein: CASTHQETQYF